Presented here are 10 T cell receptor beta chains from one specimen sequenced in a study of shared clonotypes between healthy human individuals. Sequencing was performed with immunoSEQ multiplex PCR; in TCRdb, only in-frame clones are kept and a portion is missing. The sample has approximately 1,500,000 clones; around 95% are singletons. The source material was naive CD4+ T cells sorted from blood. The subset: CD45RA+ positively selected. The receptors were sampled from a man aged 30-40 years in good health.

The chain uses TRBV2 and TRBJ2-3; D ambiguous. The CDR3 runs 13 residues. V shed 7 bases and J shed 6 bases, with 14 bases lying between them. From germline, CDR1 is SNHLY and CDR2 FYNNEI. CDR3 coding DNA: TGTGCCAGCAACTTAGCCACGCGGGATACGCAGTATTTT. It translates to CASNLATRDTQYF.

This clone was seen just once. The chain is built from TRBV14 and TRBJ2-4; 8 nucleotides match TRBD1. V trimming: 3 bases; J trimming: 3 bases; junction bases outside the gene matches: 7. Germline loops: CDR1 SGHDN, CDR2 FVKESK. The CDR3 totals 16 residues. CDR3 protein: CASSHPGGAGKNIQYF. CDR3 bases: TGTGCCAGCAGCCACCCAGGGGGCGCGGGCAAAAACATTCAGTACTTC.

The rearrangement joins TRBV12-1 to TRBJ1-4; TRBD1 is the table's D call, not checked against the DNA. TRBV12-1 is described as a pseudogene. The CDR3 spans 18 residues. The CDR3 loop reads CASSFQKWDTESNEKLFF. The DNA for the CDR3 is TGTGCCAGCAGCTTCCAAAAATGGGACACGGAGAGTAATGAAAAACTGTTTTTT.

The chain links TRBV28 to TRBJ2-7; 8 positions agree with TRBD1. The germline V gene has CDR1 MDHEN and CDR2 SYDVKM. The length of the CDR3 is 13 residues. J lost 4 bases, V lost 3 bases, and 2 bases had no gene match. The CDR3 sequence is CASSLGQVYEQYF. DNA of the CDR3: TGTGCCAGCAGTTTGGGACAGGTTTACGAGCAGTACTTC.

Regarding this clone: This same CDR3 is encoded by further DNA sequences in the sample. This chain uses TRBV6-1 with TRBJ1-1; D call uncertain. V gave up 0 bases and J gave up 4 bases, with 6 bases separating them. The CDR3 is 13 residues long. In germline, CDR1 is MNHNS, CDR2 SASEGT. The CDR3 DNA is TGTGCCAGCAGTGAAGCGCGGGGCACTGAAGCTTTCTTT. It translates to CASSEARGTEAFF.

The chain employs TRBV30 and TRBJ2-7, with TRBD1 as a possible D gene (5 bases). The CDR3 runs 11 residues. The V end was cut by 5 bases, the J end by 0 bases, with 5 bases between. Per the germline V gene, CDR1 is GTSNPN and CDR2 is SVGIG (reference sequence). For the CDR3, the DNA is TGTGCCTGGGGGGCCTCCTACGAGCAGTACTTC. Translated, it gives CAWGASYEQYF.

V is TRBV11-2 and J is TRBJ2-3; no clear D. V gave up 3 bases and J gave up 4 bases, with 5 bases separating them. Per germline, CDR1 SGHAT and CDR2 FQNNGV. The CDR3 is 12 amino acids. CDR3: CASSFEADTQYF. The CDR3 DNA reads as TGTGCCAGCAGCTTCGAGGCAGATACGCAGTATTTT.

The gene calls are TRBV28 and TRBJ2-1, with D perhaps TRBD1 (5 bases). Per the germline V gene, CDR1 is MDHEN and CDR2 is SYDVKM. The CDR3 has 17 amino acids. V was shortened by 5 bases and J by 4 bases, with 21 bases between the two germline ends. CDR3 DNA sequence: TGTGCCAGCAGTCTGGAGCAGGGCAGGTTTGGGTACAATGAGCAGTTCTTC. It translates to CASSLEQGRFGYNEQFF. The full variable domain, rest sourced from reference TRBV28 and TRBJ2-1, is DVKVTQSSRYLVKRTGEKVFLECVQDMDHENMFWYRQDPGLGLRLIYFSYDVKMKEKGDIPEGYSVSREKKERFSLILESASTNQTSMYLCASSLEQGRFGYNEQFFGPGTRLTVL.

The chain recombines TRBV30 with TRBJ1-5; D perhaps matches TRBD1 (6 bases). Germline CDR1 is GTSNPN and CDR2 is SVGIG (reference sequence). This CDR3 is 13 amino acids long. V was shortened by 1 base and J by 5 bases, with 9 bases between the two germline ends. CDR3 nucleotide sequence: TGTGCCTGGAGTGGTGGGGGCGATCAGCCCCAGCATTTT. Translating it yields CAWSGGGDQPQHF.

J is TRBJ1-5 and V is TRBV2; 10 nucleotides line up with TRBD1. V lost 5 bases, J lost 3 bases, and 4 bases stayed unmatched. Germline lookup yields CDR1 SNHLY and CDR2 FYNNEI. This CDR3 comprises 15 residues. The chain's CDR3 is CASSPGTGVNQPQHF. DNA of the CDR3: TGTGCCAGCAGTCCCGGGACAGGGGTCAATCAGCCCCAGCATTTT.